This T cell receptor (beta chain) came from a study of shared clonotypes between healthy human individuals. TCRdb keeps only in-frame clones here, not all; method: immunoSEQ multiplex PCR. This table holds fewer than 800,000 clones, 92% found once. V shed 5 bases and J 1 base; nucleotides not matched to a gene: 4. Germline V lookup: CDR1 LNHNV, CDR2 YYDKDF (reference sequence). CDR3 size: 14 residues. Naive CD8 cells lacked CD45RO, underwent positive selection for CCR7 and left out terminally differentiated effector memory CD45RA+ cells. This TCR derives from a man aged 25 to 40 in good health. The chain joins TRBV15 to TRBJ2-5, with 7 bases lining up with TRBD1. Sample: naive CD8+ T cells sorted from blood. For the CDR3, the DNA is TGTGCCACCAGCGGATGGACAGGCCAAGAGACCCAGTACTTC. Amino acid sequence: CATSGWTGQETQYF. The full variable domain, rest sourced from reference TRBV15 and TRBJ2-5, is DAMVIQNPRYQVTQFGKPVTLSCSQTLNHNVMYWYQQKSSQAPKLLFHYYDKDFNNEADTPDNFQSRRPNTSFCFLDIRSPGLGDTAMYLCATSGWTGQETQYFGPGTRLLVL.